The T cell receptor beta chain under discussion was sequenced for a study of blood T cell repertoires in COVID-19. The wider study: From T cells, B-cell-depleted T cells, or PBMCs came the material, which was cDNA or gDNA.

There are 18 residues in the CDR3. The V end was cut by 4 bases, the J end by 0 bases, with 19 bases between. Germline-derived CDR1 and CDR2 are MNHNS and SASEGT. Authors' processing steps: From reference gene primer amplification, estimates of nucleated cell counts were derived. Assay used: immunoSEQ multiplex PCR; TCRdb lists only in-frame clones, some missing. The V and J calls and clone size are taken from that table; D and trimming were inferred from the DNA. The table has some 290,000 clones, approximately 90% seen once. This study enrolled people aged 18 to 89 from approximately 25 US geographic areas. Participants' reported clinical history set cohort assignment.

The chain combines TRBV6-1 with TRBJ1-3; D remains ambiguous. The receptor was derived from a woman aged 25 to 45 who had been exposed to COVID-19. Sequenced sample: PBMCs or T cells enriched from blood (not recorded which). The CDR3 coding sequence is TGTGCCAGCAGTGTCCTCAGTTTTGGGCCCGACTCTGGAAACACCATATATTTT. Translation: CASSVLSFGPDSGNTIYF.